The source of this T cell receptor (beta chain) is a study of CD8 T cells in ankylosing spondylitis. There are many counts of this clonotype. Its matching antigen is unknown. The CDR3 runs to 15 residues. V was cut by 0 bases and J by 0 bases, with 9 bases left in between. Per the germline V gene, CDR1 is SGDLS and CDR2 is YYNGEE. General observations from the study: Several of the motif variants were reported before in synovial fluid and blood from reactive arthritis. Within peripheral blood, clones linked to disease were CD8+ and relatively rare.

With molecular barcodes, quantitative 5'-RACE was used to make the TCR beta libraries. TCRdb reprocessed the 5' RACE reads via MiXCR and lists one record per CDR3 protein. The data contain 40,000 to 50,000 distinct CDR3 sequences, 2.5% to 3% of them seen just once; the ten biggest clones take up approximately 4.4%. The receptor's source is a male donor with ankylosing spondylitis or in good health (not recorded which). The rearrangement uses TRBV9 and TRBJ1-1; D is ambiguous. Material for sequencing was blood, either unsorted or a sorted T cell fraction (not recorded which). The CDR3 DNA reads as TGTGCCAGCAGCGTAGCTAAGGGATTGAACACTGAAGCTTTCTTT. Its protein product is CASSVAKGLNTEAFF.